Listed below are T cell receptor beta chains from one sample, sequenced in a study of T-cell reconstitution after alpha-beta-depleted transplantation in children. A single record per CDR3 protein comes from TCRdb applying MiXCR to the PCR reads. The sample includes over 550,000 distinct CDR3 sequences, approximately 10% of them seen just once. The input for sequencing was PBMCs from the stem cell graft donor, taken from the stem cell graft. The receptors here all came from a human donor who donated a stem cell graft to a child with acute myeloid leukemia. Both conserved end residues are part of each CDR3. Fields, in order: CDR3 length, J gene, clone size, V gene, D gene, CDR3 protein, CDR3 DNA. The D gene is left open where the match is weak. Only some rows state a clone size, as once, few, many or a class for expanded clones.

15 TRBJ2-1 . TRBV5-1 . CASSGSGTVYNEQFF TGCGCCAGCAGTGGATCCGGGACTGTCTACAATGAGCAGTTCTTC
12 TRBJ2-3 . TRBV20-1 TRBD2 CSAGLDTDTQYF TGCAGCGCGGGACTAGACACAGATACGCAGTATTTT
16 TRBJ2-7 few TRBV7-2 . CASSPRAGTVLGEQYF TGTGCCAGCAGCCCGAGAGCCGGGACCGTTTTAGGCGAGCAGTACTTC
13 TRBJ1-5 many TRBV12-3/TRBV12-4 . CASSFSGNQPQHF TGTGCCAGCAGTTTTTCAGGGAATCAGCCCCAGCATTTT
14 TRBJ2-1 few TRBV7-3 . CASSTGAGVNEQFF TGTGCCAGCAGTACGGGGGCGGGAGTCAATGAGCAGTTCTTC
15 TRBJ2-1 few TRBV18 . CASSPQGFSYNEQFF TGTGCCAGCTCACCACAAGGGTTTTCCTACAATGAGCAGTTCTTC
15 TRBJ2-7 few TRBV5-1 . CASSSQGPPSYEQYF TGCGCCAGCAGCTCTCAGGGCCCCCCCTCCTACGAGCAGTACTTC
12 TRBJ2-7 many TRBV18 . CASSGIAYEQYF TGTGCCAGCTCAGGGATTGCCTACGAGCAGTACTTC
14 TRBJ2-6 . TRBV29-1 . CSVERASGANVLTF TGCAGCGTTGAGAGGGCCTCTGGGGCCAACGTCCTGACTTTC
12 TRBJ2-5 . TRBV25-1 . CASSGDSLNQYF TGTGCCAGCAGCGGGGACTCCCTAAACCAGTACTTC
12 TRBJ2-7 . TRBV29-1 . CSVLLPSYEQYF TGCAGCGTCCTACTCCCCTCCTACGAGCAGTACTTC
13 TRBJ2-5 many TRBV29-1 . CSVAAVPEETQYF TGCAGCGTTGCGGCCGTCCCAGAAGAGACCCAGTACTTC
15 TRBJ1-5 few TRBV6-5 TRBD1 CASRYRQGWNQPQHF TGTGCCAGCAGATACCGACAGGGTTGGAATCAGCCCCAGCATTTT
13 TRBJ2-7 many TRBV20-1 TRBD1 CSAGQGPSYEQYF TGCAGTGCCGGACAGGGGCCCTCCTACGAGCAGTACTTC
14 TRBJ2-7 few TRBV20-1 TRBD1 CSALTGTGAYEQYF TGCAGTGCCCTAACCGGGACAGGTGCCTACGAGCAGTACTTC
15 TRBJ2-7 . TRBV4-2 . CASSQHRDPSYEQYF TGTGCCAGCAGCCAGCACAGGGACCCCTCCTACGAGCAGTACTTC
15 TRBJ1-1 few TRBV6-2/TRBV6-3 . CASSDGASSSTEAFF TGTGCCAGCAGTGACGGGGCCAGTTCGAGCACTGAAGCTTTCTTT
17 TRBJ2-1 . TRBV12-3/TRBV12-4 . CASSSGGVGTSYNEQFF TGTGCCAGCAGTTCGGGTGGGGTTGGTACCTCCTACAATGAGCAGTTCTTC
12 TRBJ1-2 few TRBV10-3 . CAINPGEYGYTF TGTGCCATCAACCCTGGGGAGTATGGCTACACCTTC
15 TRBJ2-5 . TRBV7-2 TRBD1 CASRERTGYQETQYF TGTGCCAGCAGGGAGCGGACAGGGTACCAAGAGACCCAGTACTTC
15 TRBJ1-1 many TRBV6-2/TRBV6-3 TRBD1 CASSPPGQGSTEAFF TGTGCCAGCAGTCCTCCGGGACAGGGAAGCACTGAAGCTTTCTTT
14 TRBJ2-4 few TRBV7-9 . CASTLTGLKNIQYF TGTGCCAGCACCCTAACGGGCCTCAAAAACATTCAGTACTTC
17 TRBJ2-1 many TRBV29-1 TRBD2 CSVDTYLAGSKDNEQFF TGCAGCGTTGATACCTACCTAGCGGGGTCGAAAGACAATGAGCAGTTCTTC
18 TRBJ2-1 . TRBV28 . CASSGISGAQVAGNEQFF TGTGCCAGCAGTGGCATATCAGGGGCGCAGGTAGCGGGCAATGAGCAGTTCTTC
11 TRBJ2-7 many TRBV12-3/TRBV12-4 TRBD2 CASSLRGTTRF TGTGCCAGCAGTTTACGGGGGACTACTCGCTTC
18 TRBJ2-3 . TRBV11-2 . CASSWGFRARISTDTQYF TGTGCCAGCAGCTGGGGCTTCAGAGCCAGAATAAGCACAGATACGCAGTATTTT
15 TRBJ2-4 . TRBV29-1 . CSVEDPGFAKNIQYF TGCAGCGTTGAAGATCCAGGGTTTGCCAAAAACATTCAGTACTTC
14 TRBJ1-5 few TRBV12-3/TRBV12-4 . CARGSLVPAQPQHF TGTGCCCGCGGGTCCCTGGTTCCGGCACAGCCCCAGCATTTT
13 TRBJ2-7 . TRBV5-3 . CAMSRDLSYEQYF TGTGCCATGAGCCGAGACTTATCCTACGAGCAGTACTTC
15 TRBJ2-7 . TRBV12-3/TRBV12-4 TRBD1 CASSLVGTGKSEQYF TGTGCCAGCAGTTTAGTCGGGACAGGGAAGTCCGAGCAGTACTTC
13 TRBJ2-7 many TRBV2 . CASSEKSTYEQYF TGTGCCAGCAGTGAAAAAAGCACCTACGAGCAGTACTTC
18 TRBJ2-2 . TRBV6-1 TRBD1 CASTPGQGLAVHTGELFF TGTGCCAGCACCCCCGGACAGGGGCTAGCGGTCCACACCGGGGAGCTGTTTTTT
14 TRBJ2-5 many TRBV10-3 . CAISDGGGQETQYF TGTGCCATCAGTGATGGGGGAGGCCAAGAGACCCAGTACTTC
11 TRBJ1-1 . TRBV30 . CAWSAGFEAFF TGTGCCTGGAGTGCCGGTTTTGAAGCTTTCTTT
15 TRBJ2-7 . TRBV5-1 TRBD1 CASSHGTGLSYEQYF TGCGCCAGCAGCCATGGGACAGGCCTCTCCTACGAGCAGTACTTC
13 TRBJ2-5 few TRBV7-9 TRBD1 CASSWDRDETQYF TGTGCCAGCAGCTGGGACAGGGATGAGACCCAGTACTTC
12 TRBJ2-7 many TRBV28 . CASSLRVGEQYF TGTGCCAGCAGTTTAAGGGTTGGCGAGCAGTACTTC
13 TRBJ1-5 few TRBV20-1 TRBD1 CSATQGGNQPQHF TGCAGTGCTACGCAGGGGGGCAATCAGCCCCAGCATTTT
15 TRBJ2-2 many TRBV28 . CASRPGTLNTGELFF TGTGCCAGCAGGCCCGGGACCCTGAACACCGGGGAGCTGTTTTTT
15 TRBJ1-3 few TRBV29-1 . CSVEEWRGSGNTIYF TGCAGCGTTGAAGAATGGCGGGGCTCTGGAAACACCATATATTTT
12 TRBJ1-4 few TRBV6-4 . CASSVFDEKLFF TGTGCCAGCAGTGTCTTCGATGAAAAACTGTTTTTT
17 TRBJ2-3 few TRBV18 TRBD2 CASSLVRLAGSTDTQYF TGTGCCAGCTCACTCGTCCGACTAGCGGGATCCACAGATACGCAGTATTTT
14 TRBJ2-7 few TRBV28 . CASSLSTRGYEQYF TGTGCCAGCAGTCTCTCGACTAGAGGGTACGAGCAGTACTTC
15 TRBJ1-2 few TRBV12-3/TRBV12-4 . CASIIAGGLSYGYTF TGTGCCAGCATCATCGCGGGGGGGCTGAGCTATGGCTACACCTTC
13 TRBJ1-2 . TRBV5-1 TRBD1 CASSLTTGNGYTF TGCGCCAGCAGCTTGACGACAGGGAACGGCTACACCTTC
17 TRBJ2-7 . TRBV7-6 . CASSLGVGSGSYYEQYF TGTGCCAGCAGCTTAGGTGTCGGTAGCGGCAGTTACTACGAGCAGTACTTC
14 TRBJ1-1 . TRBV20-1 . CSASYSYGGTQAFF TGCAGTGCTAGCTACTCCTATGGGGGAACTCAAGCTTTCTTT